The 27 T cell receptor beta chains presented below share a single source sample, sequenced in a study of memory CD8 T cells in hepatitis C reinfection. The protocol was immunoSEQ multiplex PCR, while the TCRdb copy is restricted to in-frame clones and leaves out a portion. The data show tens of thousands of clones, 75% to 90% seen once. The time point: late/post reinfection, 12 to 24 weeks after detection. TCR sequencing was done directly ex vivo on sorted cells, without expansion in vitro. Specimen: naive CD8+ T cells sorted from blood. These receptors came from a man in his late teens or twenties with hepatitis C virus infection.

CDR3 region: CASSQYATGTTSGQYV. The CDR3 coding sequence is TGCGCCAGCAGCCAATACGCAACCGGGACTACTAGCGGCCAGTACGTC. The V call is TRBV4-1, the J call TRBJ2-7; 8 nucleotides align to TRBD2. CDR1 MGHRA and CDR2 YSYEKL come from the germline V gene. This CDR3 spans 16 amino acids. V gave up 2 bases and J gave up 10 bases; unmatched junction bases: 16.

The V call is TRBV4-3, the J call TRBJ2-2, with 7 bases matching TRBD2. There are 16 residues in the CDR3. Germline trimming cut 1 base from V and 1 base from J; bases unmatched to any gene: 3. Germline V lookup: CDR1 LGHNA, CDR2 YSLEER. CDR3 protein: CASSQGLAVNTGELFF. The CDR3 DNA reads TGCGCCAGCAGCCAAGGGCTAGCGGTGAACACCGGGGAGCTGTTTTTT.

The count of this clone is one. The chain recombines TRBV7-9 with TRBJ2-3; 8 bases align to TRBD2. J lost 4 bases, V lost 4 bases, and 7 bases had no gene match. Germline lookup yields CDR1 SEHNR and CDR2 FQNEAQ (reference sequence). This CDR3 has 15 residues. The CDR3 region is CASSYPAGAADTQYF. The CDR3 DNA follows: TGTGCCAGCAGCTACCCAGCGGGGGCGGCAGATACGCAGTATTTT. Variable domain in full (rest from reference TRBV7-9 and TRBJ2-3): DTGVSQNPRHKITKRGQNVTFRCDPISEHNRLYWYRQTLGQGPEFLTYFQNEAQLEKSRLLSDRFSAERPKGSFSTLEIQRTEQGDSAMYLCASSYPAGAADTQYFGPGTRLTVL.

DNA of the CDR3: TGTGCCAGCAGTCTAGCGGGAGTCCCAGATACGCAGTATTTT. As protein: CASSLAGVPDTQYF. The chain is built from TRBV27 and TRBJ2-3, with 10 bases aligning to TRBD2. CDR3 length: 14 residues. Germline CDR1 reads MNHEY; CDR2 reads SMNVEV (reference sequence). V trimming: 5 bases; J trimming: 4 bases; junction bases outside the gene matches: 3.

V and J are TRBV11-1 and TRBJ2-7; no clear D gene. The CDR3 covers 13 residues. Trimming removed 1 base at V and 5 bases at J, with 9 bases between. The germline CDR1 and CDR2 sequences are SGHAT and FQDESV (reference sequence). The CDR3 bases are TGTGCCAGCAGCTTAGGCGTGCCTAACGAGCAGTACTTC. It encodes CASSLGVPNEQYF. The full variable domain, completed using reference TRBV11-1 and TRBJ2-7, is EAEVAQSPRYKITEKSQAVAFWCDPISGHATLYWYRQILGQGPELLVQFQDESVVDDSQLPKDRFSAERLKGVDSTLKIQPAELGDSAMYLCASSLGVPNEQYFGPGTRLTVT.

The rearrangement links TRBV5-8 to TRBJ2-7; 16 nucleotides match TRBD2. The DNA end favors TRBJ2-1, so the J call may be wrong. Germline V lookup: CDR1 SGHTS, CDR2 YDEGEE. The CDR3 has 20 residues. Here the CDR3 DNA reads TGTGCCAGCAGCGCGGGGACTAGCGGGAGGGTAGGAGGCCTCTCCTTCGAGCAGTTCTTC. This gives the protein CASSAGTSGRVGGLSFEQFF.

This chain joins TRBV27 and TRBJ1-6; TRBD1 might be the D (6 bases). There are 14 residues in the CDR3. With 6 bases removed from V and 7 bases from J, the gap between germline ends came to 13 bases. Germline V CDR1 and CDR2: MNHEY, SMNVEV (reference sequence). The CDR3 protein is CASSQDRTNSPLHF. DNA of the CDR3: TGTGCCAGCAGCCAGGACAGAACCAATTCACCCCTCCACTTT.

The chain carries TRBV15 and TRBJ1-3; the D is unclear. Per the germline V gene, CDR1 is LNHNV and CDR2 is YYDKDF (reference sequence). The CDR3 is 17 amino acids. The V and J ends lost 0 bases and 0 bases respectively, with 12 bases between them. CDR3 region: CATSRDRGSFSGNTIYF. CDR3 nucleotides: TGTGCCACCAGCAGAGATCGAGGCAGCTTCTCTGGAAACACCATATATTTT.

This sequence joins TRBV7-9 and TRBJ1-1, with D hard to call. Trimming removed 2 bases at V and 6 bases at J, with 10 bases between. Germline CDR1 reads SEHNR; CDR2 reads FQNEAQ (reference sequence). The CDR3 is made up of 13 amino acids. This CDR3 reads CASSLPPSAEAFF. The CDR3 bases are TGTGCCAGCAGCTTACCCCCCTCGGCTGAAGCTTTCTTT.

The DNA for the CDR3 is TGTGCCAGCAGCTTAACGTGGGAGTTCCTACTCGAGACCCAGTACTTC. This sequence encodes CASSLTWEFLLETQYF. The chain links TRBV7-9 to TRBJ2-5, with D possibly TRBD2 on 5 matching bases. The CDR3 covers 16 residues. The V end lost 2 bases, the J end lost 5 bases, and 18 bases lay between the germline ends. The germline V gene encodes CDR1 SEHNR and CDR2 FQNEAQ (reference sequence).

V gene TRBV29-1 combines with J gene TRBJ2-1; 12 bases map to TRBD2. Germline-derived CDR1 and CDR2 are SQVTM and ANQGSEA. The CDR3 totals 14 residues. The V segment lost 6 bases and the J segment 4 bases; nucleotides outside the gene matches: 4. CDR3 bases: TGCAGCGTCACTACTAGCGGGGGGTACAATGAGCAGTTCTTC. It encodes CSVTTSGGYNEQFF.

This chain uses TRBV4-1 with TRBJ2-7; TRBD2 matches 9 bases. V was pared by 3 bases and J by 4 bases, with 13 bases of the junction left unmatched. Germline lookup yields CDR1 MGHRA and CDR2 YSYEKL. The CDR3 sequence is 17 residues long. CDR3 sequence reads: CASSHGNFAGGPYEQYF. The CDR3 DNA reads TGCGCCAGCAGCCATGGAAATTTCGCGGGAGGGCCTTACGAGCAGTACTTC.

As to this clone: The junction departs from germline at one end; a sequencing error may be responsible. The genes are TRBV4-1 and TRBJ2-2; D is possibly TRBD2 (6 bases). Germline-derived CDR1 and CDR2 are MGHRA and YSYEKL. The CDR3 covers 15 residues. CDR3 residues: CASGQGTGVTGELFF. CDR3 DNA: TGCGCCAGCGGCCAAGGAACGGGAGTCACCGGGGAGCTGTTTTTT.

In DNA form, the CDR3 reads TGTGCCAGCAGTATCCTGACAGGGAGGAACACTGAAGCTTTCTTT. This encodes CASSILTGRNTEAFF. The rearrangement uses TRBV28 and TRBJ1-1; 7 nucleotides match TRBD1. The CDR3 length is 15 residues. V lost 5 bases and J lost 1; bases outside the gene matches: 7. The germline gives CDR1 MDHEN, CDR2 SYDVKM.

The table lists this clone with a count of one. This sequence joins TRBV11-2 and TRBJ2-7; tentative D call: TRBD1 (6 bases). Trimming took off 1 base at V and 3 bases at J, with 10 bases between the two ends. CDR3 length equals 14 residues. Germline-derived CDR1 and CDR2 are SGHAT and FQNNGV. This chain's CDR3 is CASSLGEGGYEQYF. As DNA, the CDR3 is TGTGCCAGCAGCTTAGGAGAAGGGGGCTACGAGCAGTACTTC.

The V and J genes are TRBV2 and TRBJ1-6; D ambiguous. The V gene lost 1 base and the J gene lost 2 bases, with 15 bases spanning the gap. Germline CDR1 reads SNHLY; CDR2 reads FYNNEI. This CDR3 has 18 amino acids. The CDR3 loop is CASSEDGPGRPYNSPLHF. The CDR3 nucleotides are TGTGCCAGCAGTGAAGACGGTCCGGGTCGGCCCTATAATTCACCCCTCCACTTT.

CDR3 bases: TGTGCTAGTGAGGATCAGGGCTTCTACAATGAGCAGTTCTTC. Translation gives CASEDQGFYNEQFF. The chain employs TRBV12-5 and TRBJ2-1; perhaps TRBD1 as D (5 bases). Trimming took 7 bases from V and 3 from J, leaving 13 bases between them. Germline V gene data show CDR1 as LGHNT and CDR2 as FRNRAP. The CDR3 is 14 amino acids.

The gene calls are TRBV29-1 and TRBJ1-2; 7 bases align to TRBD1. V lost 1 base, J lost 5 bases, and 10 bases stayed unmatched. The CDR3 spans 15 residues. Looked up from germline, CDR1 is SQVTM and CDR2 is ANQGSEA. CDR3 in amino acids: CSVEVGQWRGYGYTF. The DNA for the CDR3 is TGCAGCGTTGAAGTGGGACAGTGGAGGGGTTATGGCTACACCTTC.

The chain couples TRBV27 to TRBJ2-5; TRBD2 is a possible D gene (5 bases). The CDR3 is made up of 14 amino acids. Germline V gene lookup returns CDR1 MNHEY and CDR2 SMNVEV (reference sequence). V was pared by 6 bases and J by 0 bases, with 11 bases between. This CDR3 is CASRRTGYQETQYF. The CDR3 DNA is TGTGCCAGCAGGCGGACGGGGTACCAAGAGACCCAGTACTTC.

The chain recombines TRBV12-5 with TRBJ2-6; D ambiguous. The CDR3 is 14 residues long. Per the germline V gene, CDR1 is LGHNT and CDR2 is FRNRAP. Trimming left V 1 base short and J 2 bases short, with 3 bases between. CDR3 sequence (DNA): TGTGCTAGTGGTTTGGGAGCTGGGGCCAACGTCCTGACTTTC. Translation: CASGLGAGANVLTF.

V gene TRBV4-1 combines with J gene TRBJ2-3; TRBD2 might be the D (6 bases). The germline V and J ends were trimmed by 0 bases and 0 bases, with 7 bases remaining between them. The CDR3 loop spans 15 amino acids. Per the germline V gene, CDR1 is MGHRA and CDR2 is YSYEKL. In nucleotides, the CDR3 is TGCGCCAGCAGCCAAGAGGGGACTAGCACAGATACGCAGTATTTT. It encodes CASSQEGTSTDTQYF.

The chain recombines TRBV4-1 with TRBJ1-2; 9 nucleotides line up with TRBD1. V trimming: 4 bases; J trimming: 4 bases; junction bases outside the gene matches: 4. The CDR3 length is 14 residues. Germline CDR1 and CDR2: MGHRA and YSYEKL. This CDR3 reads CASSRDRDFYGYTF. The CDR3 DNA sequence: TGCGCCAGCAGCCGGGACAGGGACTTCTATGGCTACACCTTC.

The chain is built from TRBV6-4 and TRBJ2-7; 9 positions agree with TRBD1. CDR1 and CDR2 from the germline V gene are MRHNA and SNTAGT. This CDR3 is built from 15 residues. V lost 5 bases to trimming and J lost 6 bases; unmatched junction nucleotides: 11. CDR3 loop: CASSFGTGKRSEQYF. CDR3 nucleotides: TGTGCCAGCAGTTTTGGGACAGGGAAACGGAGCGAGCAGTACTTC.

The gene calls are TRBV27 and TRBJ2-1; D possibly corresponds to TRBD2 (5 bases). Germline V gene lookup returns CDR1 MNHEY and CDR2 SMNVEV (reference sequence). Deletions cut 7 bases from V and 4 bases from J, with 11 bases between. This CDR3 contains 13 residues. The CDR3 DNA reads TGTGCCAGCATCTCGGGGAATTACAATGAGCAGTTCTTC. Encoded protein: CASISGNYNEQFF.

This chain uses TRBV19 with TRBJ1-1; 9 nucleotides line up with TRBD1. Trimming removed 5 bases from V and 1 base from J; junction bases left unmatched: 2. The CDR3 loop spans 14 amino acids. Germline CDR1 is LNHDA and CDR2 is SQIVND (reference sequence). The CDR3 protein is CASSVGQGNTEAFF. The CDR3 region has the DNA TGTGCCAGTAGTGTGGGACAGGGGAACACTGAAGCTTTCTTT.

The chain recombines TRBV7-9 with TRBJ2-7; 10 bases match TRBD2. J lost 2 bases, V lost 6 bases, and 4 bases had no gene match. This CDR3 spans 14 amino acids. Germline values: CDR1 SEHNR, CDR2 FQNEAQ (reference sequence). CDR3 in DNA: TGTGCCAGCAGAGGAGCGGGAGGGCCCTACGAGCAGTACTTC. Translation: CASRGAGGPYEQYF.

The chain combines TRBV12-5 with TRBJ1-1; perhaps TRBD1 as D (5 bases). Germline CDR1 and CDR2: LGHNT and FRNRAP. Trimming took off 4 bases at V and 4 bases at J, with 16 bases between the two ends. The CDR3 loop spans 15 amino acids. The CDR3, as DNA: TGTGCTAGTGGTTCCCCAGGCGGGGCAAGCACTGAAGCTTTCTTT. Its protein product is CASGSPGGASTEAFF. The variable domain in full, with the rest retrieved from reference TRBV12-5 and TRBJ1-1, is DARVTQTPRHKVTEMGQEVTMRCQPILGHNTVFWYRQTMMQGLELLAYFRNRAPLDDSGMPKDRFSAEMPDATLATLKIQPSEPRDSAVYFCASGSPGGASTEAFFGQGTRLTVV.